These 27 T cell receptor beta chains were sequenced from one sample in a study of T cell changes during pregnancy in multiple sclerosis. Libraries were prepared by immunoSEQ multiplex PCR; TCRdb keeps only in-frame clonotypes and omits some of them. This sample carries about 74,000 clones, approximately 91% of them seen once, and the ten largest clones take 1.4%. Material: peripheral blood, obtained in the third trimester of pregnancy. The receptors come from a female donor with multiple sclerosis, enrolled in a pregnancy study.

The chain couples TRBV9 to TRBJ2-1; maybe TRBD1 (6 bases). V was shortened by 1 base and J by 9 bases, with 17 bases between the two germline ends. The CDR3 is 15 residues long. Germline CDR1 is SGDLS and CDR2 is YYNGEE. CDR3 bases: TGTGCCAGCAGCGTACCCCCACAGGGTGCTGCTGAGCAGTTCTTC. Amino acid sequence: CASSVPPQGAAEQFF. The full variable domain, its missing parts supplied by reference TRBV9 and TRBJ2-1, is DSGVTQTPKHLITATGQRVTLRCSPRSGDLSVYWYQQSLDQGLQFLIQYYNGEERAKGNILERFSAQQFPDLHSELNLSSLELGDSALYFCASSVPPQGAAEQFFGPGTRLTVL.

CDR3 bases: TGTGCCATCCGGCCTAGCGGGGGTGACGAGCAGTACTTC. Protein: CAIRPSGGDEQYF. This chain joins TRBV10-3 and TRBJ2-7, with TRBD2 matching over 10 bases. The CDR3 sequence is 13 residues long. CDR1 is ENHRY, CDR2 SYGVKD, per germline. Germline trimming cut 8 bases from V and 5 bases from J; bases unmatched to any gene: 6.

The chain is built from TRBV7-3 and TRBJ2-3, with D maybe TRBD1 (6 bases). The CDR3 runs 14 residues. CDR1 is SGHTA, CDR2 FQGTGA, per germline. V was shortened by 1 base and J by 5 bases, with 10 bases between the two germline ends. The CDR3: CASSLIPGEDTQYF. In nucleotides, the CDR3 is TGTGCCAGCAGCTTAATTCCAGGGGAAGATACGCAGTATTTT.

This sequence joins TRBV2 and TRBJ1-1; 7 bases match TRBD1. The V segment lost 6 bases and the J segment 4 bases; nucleotides outside the gene matches: 5. The length of the CDR3 is 13 residues. The germline V gene encodes CDR1 SNHLY and CDR2 FYNNEI. CDR3 amino acids: CASSYDRATEAFF. The CDR3 nucleotides are TGTGCCAGCAGCTATGACAGGGCCACTGAAGCTTTCTTT.

V usage is TRBV5-4 and J usage is TRBJ1-1, with 8 bases that match TRBD1. Germline V lookup: CDR1 SGHNT, CDR2 YYREEE (reference sequence). The CDR3 length is 14 residues. Unmatched junction bases numbered 9, after V lost 10 bases and J lost 1 base. For the CDR3, the DNA is TGTGCCGGATCTCTGACAGGGGAGAACACTGAAGCTTTCTTT. Translation gives CAGSLTGENTEAFF.

The table lists this clone with a count of one. The rearrangement joins TRBV2 to TRBJ1-1; D may be TRBD1 (6 bases). Germline values: CDR1 SNHLY, CDR2 FYNNEI. Deletions cut 3 bases from V and 0 bases from J, with 14 bases between. The CDR3 totals 16 residues. This CDR3 reads CASSEWGHLMNTEAFF. DNA for the CDR3: TGTGCCAGCAGTGAGTGGGGACACCTCATGAACACTGAAGCTTTCTTT.

This rearrangement joins TRBV7-3 to TRBJ1-1; no firm D call. V lost 5 bases and J 1 base, leaving 8 bases between the germline ends. Germline-derived CDR1 and CDR2 are SGHTA and FQGTGA. The CDR3 loop spans 13 amino acids. Written as DNA, the CDR3 is TGTGCCAGCAGCGGGCAGCCGAACACTGAAGCTTTCTTT. Translating gives CASSGQPNTEAFF.

The V call is TRBV28, the J call TRBJ2-7; D possibly corresponds to TRBD2 (6 bases). V was trimmed by 3 bases and J by 7 bases, leaving 22 bases between them. The length of the CDR3 is 16 residues. The germline CDR1 and CDR2 sequences are MDHEN and SYDVKM. The CDR3 is CASSFLTSSKYQEQYF. CDR3 DNA sequence: TGTGCCAGCAGTTTCCTTACTAGCTCGAAGTATCAAGAGCAGTACTTC.

The chain recombines TRBV4-1 with TRBJ2-3; 10 bases are a match to TRBD2. The CDR3 runs to 18 residues. CDR1 and CDR2 from the germline V gene are MGHRA and YSYEKL. Trimming cost V 1 base and J 5 bases; bases outside gene matches: 12. CDR3 in DNA: TGCGCCAGCAGCCAAGTGATGCCAAGCGGGGGGGCTGGAGATACGCAGTATTTT. As protein: CASSQVMPSGGAGDTQYF.

The rearrangement links TRBV7-3 to TRBJ2-3; D may be TRBD2 (6 bases). V lost 1 base and J 2 bases, leaving 13 bases between the germline ends. The V gene's germline CDR1 is SGHTA and CDR2 FQGTGA. The CDR3 is made up of 16 amino acids. The CDR3 coding sequence is TGTGCCAGCAGCTTAAAGGGTGGGGGGAACACAGATACGCAGTATTTT. Its translation is CASSLKGGGNTDTQYF.

The CDR3 sequence: CASWAAGGGAYSNQPQHF. In DNA form, the CDR3 reads TGTGCCAGCTGGGCGGCGGGAGGAGGGGCATATAGCAATCAGCCCCAGCATTTT. The chain carries TRBV21-1 and TRBJ1-5. TRBV21-1 is annotated as a pseudogene. CDR3 size: 18 residues.

The genes are TRBV6-5 and TRBJ1-2, with D possibly matching TRBD1 (6 bases). CDR3 length: 15 residues. V was shortened by 5 bases and J by 1 base, with 14 bases between the two germline ends. Looked up from germline, CDR1 is MNHEY and CDR2 is SVGAGI. The CDR3 region is CASSPSTGLNYGYTF. In DNA form, the CDR3 reads TGTGCCAGCAGTCCCTCGACAGGCCTTAACTATGGCTACACCTTC.

J is TRBJ2-5 and V is TRBV19; D perhaps matches TRBD2 (6 bases). Trimming cost V 5 bases and J 5 bases, with 18 bases left between them. Germline CDR1 and CDR2: LNHDA and SQIVND (reference sequence). CDR3 length equals 15 residues. DNA for the CDR3: TGTGCCAGTAGTCCCCGGGGGATACAAGGGGAGACCCAGTACTTC. Amino acids: CASSPRGIQGETQYF.

The chain links TRBV2 to TRBJ1-2; D may be TRBD1 (6 bases). The V and J ends lost 5 bases and 0 bases respectively, with 16 bases between them. In germline, CDR1 is SNHLY, CDR2 FYNNEI. This CDR3 region has 16 residues. The CDR3 protein is CASSMPPGQSNYGYTF. CDR3 nucleotide sequence: TGTGCCAGCAGTATGCCCCCGGGACAATCTAACTATGGCTACACCTTC.

The V and J genes are TRBV30 and TRBJ1-1, with TRBD1 as a possible D gene (5 bases). This CDR3 spans 11 amino acids. Germline V CDR1 and CDR2: GTSNPN, SVGIG (reference sequence). V was shortened by 5 bases and J by 10 bases, with 14 bases between the two germline ends. DNA for the CDR3: TGTGCCTGGTCCTTGGGGCGCAGAGCTTTCTTT. Residues: CAWSLGRRAFF.

CDR3 residues: CSADRGLGTEAFF. CDR3 bases: TGCAGCGCGGACAGGGGGCTGGGAACTGAAGCTTTCTTT. This sequence joins TRBV29-1 and TRBJ1-1, with 11 bases aligning to TRBD1. Per the germline V gene, CDR1 is SQVTM and CDR2 is ANQGSEA. The CDR3 sequence is 13 residues long. Losses at the gene ends were 7 bases for V and 5 bases for J; bases not matched to a gene: 6.

The rearrangement uses TRBV4-1 and TRBJ1-1, with D perhaps TRBD1 (5 bases). Germline-derived CDR1 and CDR2 are MGHRA and YSYEKL. The CDR3 extends over 19 amino acids. Trimming took 0 bases from V and 2 from J, leaving 22 bases between them. CDR3 amino acids: CASSQDLRSMPGSNTEAFF. The CDR3 DNA reads TGCGCCAGCAGCCAAGATTTGAGGTCAATGCCAGGGTCTAACACTGAAGCTTTCTTT.

The chain combines TRBV27 with TRBJ1-5, with a tentative D call TRBD1 (6 bases). The CDR3 is made up of 15 amino acids. Germline lookup yields CDR1 MNHEY and CDR2 SMNVEV (reference sequence). The V end was cut by 2 bases, the J end by 0 bases, with 8 bases between. CDR3 protein: CASSLKGVSNQPQHF. CDR3 sequence (DNA): TGTGCCAGCAGTTTAAAGGGGGTTAGCAATCAGCCCCAGCATTTT.

The rearrangement uses TRBV7-2 and TRBJ1-6; D gene ambiguous. Germline assignment: CDR1 SGHTA and CDR2 FQGNSA. V lost 5 bases to trimming and J lost 10 bases, with 12 bases between them. The CDR3 totals 13 residues. The CDR3 coding sequence is TGTGCCAGCAGCCTTGACGGGGAGTCACCCCTCCACTTT. This codes for CASSLDGESPLHF.

As regards this clone: Additional DNA sequences in this sample encode the identical CDR3. The chain uses TRBV29-1 and TRBJ2-7; 11 bases map to TRBD1. Germline CDR1 SQVTM, CDR2 ANQGSEA. CDR3 length: 14 residues. With 4 bases clipped from V and 3 bases from J, the junction kept 5 bases outside the gene matches. The CDR3 region has the DNA TGCAGCGTTGGGACCGGGACAGGGGGCTACGAGCAGTACTTC. Its protein is CSVGTGTGGYEQYF.

The chain employs TRBV4-3 and TRBJ1-2, with D possibly matching TRBD1 (5 bases). CDR3 length: 15 amino acids. With 0 bases removed from V and 7 bases from J, the gap between germline ends came to 15 bases. CDR1 is LGHNA, CDR2 YSLEER, per germline. The CDR3, as DNA: TGCGCCAGCAGCCAAGATCGGGGGGTGCGGGGTGGCTACACCTTC. Protein: CASSQDRGVRGGYTF.

The genes are TRBV18 and TRBJ2-1; weak D call: TRBD2 (5 bases). Trimming took off 2 bases at V and 3 bases at J, with 8 bases between the two ends. There are 14 residues in the CDR3. Germline V gene sequence: CDR1 KGHSH, CDR2 LQKENI. The CDR3 bases are TGTGCCAGCTCACCAACCCGGGACTACAATGAGCAGTTCTTC. This codes for CASSPTRDYNEQFF. The full variable domain, with the rest looked up from reference TRBV18 and TRBJ2-1, is NAGVMQNPRHLVRRRGQEARLRCSPMKGHSHVYWYRQLPEEGLKFMVYLQKENIIDESGMPKERFSAEFPKEGPSILRIQQVVRGDSAAYFCASSPTRDYNEQFFGPGTRLTVL.

The V gene is TRBV15, the J gene TRBJ2-5; 9 nucleotides match TRBD2. V was pared by 0 bases and J by 1 base, with 9 bases of the junction left unmatched. Germline loops: CDR1 LNHNV, CDR2 YYDKDF (reference sequence). CDR3 length equals 18 residues. In DNA form, the CDR3 reads TGTGCCACCAGCAGAGATGATAGGCTAGCGGGGAGCCAAGAGACCCAGTACTTC. Protein product: CATSRDDRLAGSQETQYF.

This clone appeared a few times. The chain combines TRBV6-1 with TRBJ2-2; D perhaps matches TRBD2 (5 bases). This CDR3 comprises 13 residues. CDR1 is MNHNS, CDR2 SASEGT, per germline. V lost 6 bases to trimming and J lost 8 bases, with 13 bases between them. DNA of the CDR3: TGTGCCAGCAGGAGCGCTGGCGGGGGGGAGCTGTTTTTT. Its protein product is CASRSAGGGELFF.

The chain couples TRBV5-1 to TRBJ2-2; 7 bases fit TRBD2. CDR1 SGHRS and CDR2 YFSETQ come from the germline V gene. This CDR3 contains 15 residues. V lost 2 bases to trimming and J lost 2 bases; unmatched junction nucleotides: 3. The CDR3 nucleotides read TGCGCCAGCAGCTTTGGGGGACTAAACACCGGGGAGCTGTTTTTT. It codes for CASSFGGLNTGELFF.

By share of the sample, this clone is medium-sized. This chain joins TRBV27 and TRBJ2-4; D ambiguous. The germline V gene encodes CDR1 MNHEY and CDR2 SMNVEV (reference sequence). Trimming cost V 6 bases and J 0 bases, with 15 bases left between them. The CDR3 totals 16 residues. The CDR3 reads CASSLSQALAKNIQYF. Written as DNA, the CDR3 is TGTGCCAGCAGCCTGAGCCAGGCCCTAGCCAAAAACATTCAGTACTTC.

This chain joins TRBV5-4 and TRBJ2-1, with a tentative D call TRBD1 (5 bases). The ends were cut back, 5 bases at V and 8 bases at J, with 11 bases in the middle. This CDR3 region has 12 residues. Germline CDR1 SGHNT, CDR2 YYREEE (reference sequence). This chain's CDR3 is CASRNAGYEQFF. CDR3 nucleotide sequence: TGTGCCAGCAGGAATGCAGGGTATGAGCAGTTCTTC. Full variable domain (rest looked up from reference TRBV5-4 and TRBJ2-1): ETGVTQSPTHLIKTRGQQVTLRCSSQSGHNTVSWYQQALGQGPQFIFQYYREEENGRGNFPPRFSGLQFPNYSSELNVNALELDDSALYLCASRNAGYEQFFGPGTRLTVL.